The rows below give T cell receptor beta chains drawn from one sample of a study of shared clonotypes between healthy human individuals. Assay: immunoSEQ multiplex PCR; the TCRdb copy retains only in-frame clones and omits some. The sample consists of 1.4 million or so clones, approximately 98.5% of them appearing once. Sequencing was carried out using naive CD4+ T cells sorted from blood. All receptors derive from a man younger than 45 in good health. Both conserved end residues are part of each CDR3. The D gene is left open where the match is weak.

>TRBJ2-7|.|TRBV5-1
TGCGCCAGCAGCTTGGGGACAGATAACGAGCAGTACTTC
CASSLGTDNEQYF
>TRBJ2-7|.|TRBV6-1
TGTGCCAGCAGTGAATTCAGGGATAGCTACGAGCAGTACTTC
CASSEFRDSYEQYF
>TRBJ1-1|.|TRBV5-1
TGCGCCAGCAGTTTCGACAAGAGGGGGTTCGACACTGAAGCTTTCTTT
CASSFDKRGFDTEAFF
>TRBJ2-3|TRBD2|TRBV7-6
TGTGCCAGCAGCCTTCTAGCGGGAGGTACAGATACGCAGTATTTT
CASSLLAGGTDTQYF
>TRBJ2-2|.|TRBV27
TGTGCCAGCAGTCTCTTCGGGGCCGGGGAGCTGTTTTTT
CASSLFGAGELFF
>TRBJ2-3|.|TRBV19
TGTGCCAGTTGGCCTGGGGGTAGCGGCACAGATACGCAGTATTTT
CASWPGGSGTDTQYF
>TRBJ2-3|.|TRBV7-2
TGTGCCAGCAGCTCCCGGTCAGGCGGGGTACGCACAGATACGCAGTATTTT
CASSSRSGGVRTDTQYF
>TRBJ2-3|.|TRBV28
TGTGCCAGCATTTCGGCTCAAAACTGGGGCACAGATACGCAGTATTTT
CASISAQNWGTDTQYF
>TRBJ2-3|TRBD2|TRBV7-8
TGTGCCAGCAGCCTCTCGGGGTTAGCGGGAACACCCGTTGCGCAGTATTTT
CASSLSGLAGTPVAQYF
>TRBJ1-2|TRBD1|TRBV6-1
TGTGCCAGCAGCGAGGACAGGGGTTATGGCTACACCTTC
CASSEDRGYGYTF
>TRBJ2-5|TRBD1|TRBV5-4
TGTGCCAGCAGGTCGGGGACAGACAAAGAGACCCAGTACTTC
CASRSGTDKETQYF
>TRBJ2-1|.|TRBV10-3
TGTGCCATCGGCATTTTCAATGAGCAGTTCTTC
CAIGIFNEQFF
>TRBJ2-7|.|TRBV28
TGTGCCAGCAGTTCGGGTGTTTACGAGCAGTACTTC
CASSSGVYEQYF
>TRBJ2-2|.|TRBV9
TGTGCCAGCAGCGTGGCCTCAGGGTTAACCGGGGAGCTGTTTTTT
CASSVASGLTGELFF
>TRBJ1-1|TRBD1|TRBV27
TGTGCCAGCAGGCCCGAGGGGGCTATGAACACTGAAGCTTTCTTT
CASRPEGAMNTEAFF
>TRBJ1-2|TRBD1|TRBV5-4
TGTGCCAGCCTGAATACAGGGGTCGGTGGCTACACCTTC
CASLNTGVGGYTF
>TRBJ2-7|TRBD1|TRBV5-1
TGCGCCAGCAGCCCCTCCGGGACAGGGACCTCCTACGAGCAGTACTTC
CASSPSGTGTSYEQYF
>TRBJ2-2|.|TRBV6-5
TGTGCCAGCACCCGGGATTGGACCGGGGAGCTGTTTTTT
CASTRDWTGELFF
>TRBJ2-7|.|TRBV29-1
TGCAGCGTTGTCTTGCGAGGCGAGCAGTACTTC
CSVVLRGEQYF
>TRBJ2-1|TRBD1|TRBV14
TGTGCCAGCAGCCGACAGGGGTTATGGGAGTTCTTC
CASSRQGLWEFF
>TRBJ2-1|.|TRBV7-3
TGTGCCAGCAGCCCAATAGCTCTTAGGGCACGGAATGAGCAGTTCTTC
CASSPIALRARNEQFF
>TRBJ2-5|TRBD2|TRBV5-4
TGTGCCAGCAGCTGGCGGGGGGAAGAGACCCAGTACTTC
CASSWRGEETQYF
>TRBJ1-1|TRBD1|TRBV6-5
TGTGCCAGCAGTTATGAGGGGGCGCTGACTGAAGCTTTCTTT
CASSYEGALTEAFF
>TRBJ2-7|.|TRBV4-1
TGCGCCAGCAGCCCAGAACGTTCAGGGCGCTACGAGCAGTACTTC
CASSPERSGRYEQYF
>TRBJ2-7|.|TRBV28
TGTGCCAGCATGAGGGTAGTTTCGGTTGACGAGCAGTACTTC
CASMRVVSVDEQYF
>TRBJ1-5|.|TRBV18
TGTGCCAGCTCACCCGCAGGAACCCTAACAGGTCAGCCCCAGCATTTT
CASSPAGTLTGQPQHF
>TRBJ2-1|TRBD1|TRBV11-1
TGTGCCAGCAGCTTAGCGATGTGGACAGGGAATGAGCAGTTCTTC
CASSLAMWTGNEQFF
>TRBJ2-7|.|TRBV5-1
TGCGCCAGCAGCCCAGGGACAAACTCCTACGAGCAGTACTTC
CASSPGTNSYEQYF
>TRBJ1-5|.|TRBV7-7
TGTGCCAGCAGCTTAGTACCTAACAGGGGCAATCAGCCCCAGCATTTT
CASSLVPNRGNQPQHF
>TRBJ1-2|TRBD1|TRBV25-1
TGTGCCAGCAGTCCCGACAGGGTCTATGGCTACACCTTC
CASSPDRVYGYTF
>TRBJ1-3|.|TRBV18
TGTGCCAGCTCACTGGAATCTGGAAACACCATATATTTT
CASSLESGNTIYF
>TRBJ1-2|.|TRBV7-2
TGTGCCAGCAGAGGGACAACGAAATCTTATGGCTACACCTTC
CASRGTTKSYGYTF
>TRBJ1-5|.|TRBV6-1
TGTGCCAGCAGTGAATTCGCTTATAGAAAGGGCAATCAGCCCCAGCATTTT
CASSEFAYRKGNQPQHF